This T cell receptor beta chain comes out of a study of CD8+CD57+ T cells in acquired aplastic anemia listed by TCRdb under 2018. Turning to the overall study: DNA extracted from sorted CD4+ and CD8+ cells had a mean of about 3.3 ug, with a range of about 0.19 to 27.4 ug. A CD8+CD57+ expansion meant a frequency higher than the mean frequency seen in healthy subjects.

As to this clonotype: It has no known antigen specificity. No clone much larger than this one lies a single base away; base qualities are absent.

What the work shows at the level of the full study, not this receptor alone: Although twenty-nine CD8+ CDR3 sequences were shared by patients and controls, these sequences appeared highly expressed in patients and within the immunodominant clones of patients. CD8+ Simpson's diversity did not differ significantly between patients and healthy controls (P=0.060).

Genomic DNA was used as template for profiling of TCR beta VDJ combinations and CDR3 sequences. An Illumina HiSeq 2000 was the platform used for TCR repertoire sequencing. As for how the authors treated the data: TRBV/TRBJ rearrangement plots, CDR3 size and DJ length profiles, and Simpson's diversity index were used to assess repertoires. The immunodominant clone was defined as the most abundant DNA sequence in deep sequencing data. CDR3 amino acid sequences were screened for sharing across subjects and were compared with published repertoires and the VDJdb database. TCRdb reanalyzed the raw reads on its own, using fastp at Q25 for trimming and MiXCR for clone calling, and kept in-frame beta chains. Rows are unified per CDR3 protein, each entry keeping the most common DNA and genes. TCRdb, not the original authors, processed these V and J calls. The sample table lists 150,000 to 200,000 distinct CDR3 sequences, 40% to 55% of them with a count of one. The ten biggest clones cover roughly 1.2% of the sample.

Patients chosen for sequencing had shown expansion of CD8+CD57+ cells by flow cytometry. Every patient had severe acquired aplastic anemia, diagnosed using the International Study of Aplastic Anemia and Agranulocytosis and Camitta criteria. At the time blood was sampled, none of the patients had received any therapy. The study deep-sequenced TCR repertoires of sorted CD4+ and CD8+ blood T cells from severe aplastic anemia patients and healthy subjects. In the USA, patient enrollment took place under clinicaltrials.gov protocols 00001620, 01623167, 00001397, 00071045, 00081523 and 00961064. Ficoll-Paque density gradient centrifugation was used to isolate peripheral blood mononuclear cells. CD4+ and CD8+ T cells were sorted by FACS or magnetic beads before DNA extraction. The TCR sequence derives from a human donor with aplastic anemia. Sequenced material: sorted CD4+, CD8+, or CD8+CD57+ T cells (not recorded which) from PBMCs.

CDR3 region: CASSGNRGAYEQYF. The nucleotide sequence reads as follows: TGTGCCAGCAGTGGGAACAGGGGGGCCTACGAGCAGTACTTC. The V and J genes are TRBV2 and TRBJ2-7, and 8 junction bases match TRBD1. The germline V gene sets CDR1 to SNHLY and CDR2 to FYNNEI. Unmatched junction bases come to 4, with V trimmed by 4 bases and J by 2 bases. The cysteine opens and the phenylalanine closes a CDR3 of 14 amino acids. Only CDR3 DNA remains: 42 bases, in frame from the first base. The full variable domain, with segments outside the CDR3 supplied by the reference TRBV2 and TRBJ2-7 proteins, appears as EPEVTQTPSHQVTQMGQEVILRCVPISNHLYFYWYRQILGQKVEFLVSFYNNEISEKSEIFDDQFSVERPDGSNFTLKIRSTKLEDSAMYFCASSGNRGAYEQYFGPGTRLTVT.